The T cell receptor beta chain described here comes from a study of control samples from healthy donors and cancer patients (dated by TCRdb to the early 2020s). From cysteine to phenylalanine, the CDR3 is 11 amino acids long. Only the CDR3 portion is preserved as DNA: 33 bases, with reading frame beginning at the first base. The germline ends are 8 bases apart after V is trimmed by 1 base and J by 8 bases. Per the germline V gene, SQVTM is the CDR1 and ANQGSEA is the CDR2. A word on this clone: What this receptor recognizes is not known. Per-nucleotide qualities are absent, and no much larger clonotype sits a single base away.

The library relied on the immunoSEQ multiplex PCR assay. TCRdb limited this immuneACCESS table to in-frame rearrangements with V and J called. A share of clones is missing; checked studies link under half to unresolved V genes, and the rest is unexplained. The sample table records about 110,000 clones; approximately 82% of these occur just once. The top ten hold approximately 7% of the sample. The sample taken for sequencing was blood. The origin of this receptor is a man aged 18 to 35 in good health. The chain employs TRBV29-1 and TRBJ1-2; no D gene can be assigned with confidence. The CDR3: CSVEGFQGYTF. Read as DNA, the sequence is TGCAGCGTTGAAGGGTTCCAGGGCTACACCTTC.